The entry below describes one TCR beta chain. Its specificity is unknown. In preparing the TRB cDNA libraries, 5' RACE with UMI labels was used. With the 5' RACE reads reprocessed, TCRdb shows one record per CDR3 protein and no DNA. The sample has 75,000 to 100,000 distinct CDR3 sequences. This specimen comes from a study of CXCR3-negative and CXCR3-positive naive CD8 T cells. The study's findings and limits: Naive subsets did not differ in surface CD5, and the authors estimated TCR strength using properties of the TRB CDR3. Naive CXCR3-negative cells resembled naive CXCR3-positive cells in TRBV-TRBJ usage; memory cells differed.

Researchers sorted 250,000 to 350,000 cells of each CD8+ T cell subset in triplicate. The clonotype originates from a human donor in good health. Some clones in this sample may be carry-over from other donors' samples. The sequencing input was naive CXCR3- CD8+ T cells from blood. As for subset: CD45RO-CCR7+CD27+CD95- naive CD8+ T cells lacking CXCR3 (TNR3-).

CDR3: CASSLNRYEQYF. V and J are TRBV11-3 and TRBJ2-7. Germline V CDR1 and CDR2: SGHNT, YENEEA. The CDR3 loop spans 12 amino acids.